What follows are 9 T cell receptor beta chains derived from one specimen sequenced in a study of blood T cell repertoires in COVID-19. Here immunoSEQ multiplex PCR was the method, and the copy in TCRdb shows in-frame clones only, minus some. The sample contains over 75,000 clones, approximately 86% of which appear only once. Sequenced sample: peripheral blood. These receptors originate from a man in his fifties with COVID-19, enrolled during active disease.

The chain carries TRBV6-5 and TRBJ1-2, with unresolved D. The CDR3 runs 14 residues. The germline V and J ends were trimmed by 0 bases and 4 bases, with 9 bases remaining between them. Germline CDR1 is MNHEY and CDR2 is SVGAGI. Written as DNA, the CDR3 is TGTGCCAGCAGTTACTCGGGTTCGGGCTATGGCTACACCTTC. It yields the protein CASSYSGSGYGYTF.

CDR3 nucleotide sequence: TGTGCCAGCAGTCTATCACAGGGTTTAAGCTCCTACAATGAGCAGTTCTTC. Translated, it gives CASSLSQGLSSYNEQFF. The chain recombines TRBV6-2 or TRBV6-3 with TRBJ2-1; tentative D call: TRBD1 (6 bases). Germline V gene lookup returns CDR1 MNHEY and CDR2 SVGEGT. The CDR3 totals 17 residues. Trimming cost V 5 bases and J 0 bases, with 17 bases left between them.

This clone was seen only a few times. DNA of the CDR3: TGCGCCAGCAGCTTGCAAGCGGGGGGCAATGAGCAGTTCTTC. Residues: CASSLQAGGNEQFF. The chain combines TRBV5-1 with TRBJ2-1; 9 bases line up with TRBD2. V lost 1 base, J lost 6 bases, and 2 bases stayed unmatched. The CDR3 length is 14 residues. Germline CDR1 SGHRS, CDR2 YFSETQ.

The chain links TRBV6-5 to TRBJ2-6; D is unclear. Germline CDR1 is MNHEY and CDR2 is SVGAGI. The CDR3 has 15 residues. With 8 bases removed from V and 2 bases from J, the gap between germline ends came to 13 bases. This CDR3 is CASQSRGAGANVLTF. The CDR3 DNA is TGTGCCAGCCAATCCCGTGGAGCTGGGGCCAACGTCCTGACTTTC.

Here the CDR3 DNA reads TGTGCCAGCAGTTACTCACAGGTTTCTCCAGACGAGCAGTACTTC. This encodes CASSYSQVSPDEQYF. This chain connects TRBV6-2 or TRBV6-3 to TRBJ2-7; weak D call: TRBD1 (5 bases). Looked up from germline, CDR1 is MNHEY and CDR2 is SVGEGT. V lost 0 bases, J lost 5 bases, and 14 bases lay in between. The CDR3 runs 15 residues.

This sequence joins TRBV27 and TRBJ1-5; no definite D call. V gave up 7 bases and J gave up 6 bases, with 19 bases separating them. CDR1 MNHEY and CDR2 SMNVEV come from the germline V gene (reference sequence). This CDR3 is built from 15 residues. CDR3 sequence: CASTTPPKWSQPQHF. CDR3 DNA: TGTGCCAGCACAACGCCACCGAAGTGGAGTCAGCCCCAGCATTTT.

The chain carries TRBV3-1 (or the pseudogene TRBV3-2) and TRBJ1-2; possibly TRBD1 for D (6 bases). V lost 0 bases, J lost 0 bases, and 17 bases lay in between. The CDR3 length is 18 residues. The V gene's germline CDR1 is LGHDT and CDR2 YNNKEL (reference sequence). This chain's CDR3 is CASSQDKGWTAANYGYTF. The CDR3 DNA sequence: TGTGCCAGCAGCCAAGATAAAGGATGGACAGCGGCTAACTATGGCTACACCTTC.

The sample holds one count of this clone. The chain employs TRBV5-1 and TRBJ2-3, with 8 bases matching TRBD1. The germline gives CDR1 SGHRS, CDR2 YFSETQ. J lost 1 base, V lost 0 bases, and 7 bases had no gene match. The CDR3 runs to 17 residues. CDR3 sequence reads: CASSLEAPGQGTDTQYF. CDR3 nucleotide sequence: TGCGCCAGCAGCTTGGAGGCTCCGGGACAGGGCACAGATACGCAGTATTTT.

CDR3 bases: TGTGCCAGCAGCGTGCAGGACAATGAGCAGTTCTTC. The encoded protein is CASSVQDNEQFF. This chain joins TRBV9 and TRBJ2-1, with D hard to call. This CDR3 spans 12 amino acids. V dropped 2 bases and J dropped 5 bases, with 5 bases sitting between them. CDR1 and CDR2 (germline): SGDLS, YYNGEE. The whole variable domain, remainder taken from reference TRBV9 and TRBJ2-1, is DSGVTQTPKHLITATGQRVTLRCSPRSGDLSVYWYQQSLDQGLQFLIQYYNGEERAKGNILERFSAQQFPDLHSELNLSSLELGDSALYFCASSVQDNEQFFGPGTRLTVL.